Reported below is one T cell receptor beta chain. As yet, its antigen is unknown. Germline loops: CDR1 MGHRA, CDR2 YSYEKL. V shed 5 bases and J 4 bases; nucleotides not matched to a gene: 6. The CDR3 length is 15 residues. The sample belongs to a study of siplizumab effects on memory and regulatory T cells. The repertoire was sequenced with immunoSEQ multiplex PCR; TCRdb's copy has only in-frame clones and lacks some. Counted here are under 150,000 clones, roughly 94% occurring once; the ten biggest clones make up roughly 1.5%. Findings of the study overall: Researchers could map only a minor fraction of alloreactive clones to unstimulated subsets. A significant reduction in alloreactive sequences traceable to unstimulated CD4+ memory cells was produced by siplizumab. Only a minority of proliferating CD4+ or CD8+ clones had an assignable naive or memory phenotype, with roughly 75-95% lacking one. Memory T cells appeared less diverse than naive cells, which seemed to contribute substantially to alloresponse.

Sample: non-Treg CD4+ T cells sorted from blood. The receptor's source is a human donor in good health. The chain links TRBV4-1 to TRBJ1-2, with 11 bases aligning to TRBD1. CDR3 coding DNA: TGCGCCAGCAGCGTGGACAGGGGGCTAGGCTATGGCTACACCTTC. The encoded protein is CASSVDRGLGYGYTF.